The sample holds one count of the clone carrying this TCR beta chain. The record originates from a study of shared clonotypes between healthy human individuals. Profiling relied on immunoSEQ multiplex PCR, and the TCRdb table lists in-frame clones only, not all of them. The table includes about half a million clones, almost 80% detected once. The CDR3 sequence is 15 residues long. The germline gives CDR1 LNHDA, CDR2 SQIVND (reference sequence). Trimming took 5 bases from V and 3 from J, leaving 17 bases between them. This receptor was taken from a woman aged 40 to 50 in good health. Some clones in this sample may be carry-over from other donors' samples. The chain is built from TRBV19 and TRBJ2-7; TRBD1 might be the D (5 bases). Sequencing was done on a sample of PBMCs. CDR3 sequence (DNA): TGTGCCAGTAGTTCGACAGCTATATCGTTCTACGAGCAGTACTTC. Encoded protein: CASSSTAISFYEQYF.